This T cell receptor beta chain comes out of a study of cytomegalovirus exposure and HLA in healthy donors. Study results and caveats: Solely CMV serostatus was available to characterize immune exposure. Specificity of a few CMV-associated chains for CMV antigens was verified in vitro. The study designated about 160 TCR beta chains cytomegalovirus-associated.

Germline lookup yields CDR1 SGHTA and CDR2 FQGTGA. The CDR3 consists of 16 residues. The PCR was carried out with 60 Vbeta primers and 13 Jbeta primers. Produced via immunoSEQ multiplex PCR; TCRdb's table is partial and in-frame only. Of 150,000 to 200,000 clones listed, around 80% are singletons. To note about this clone: The target antigen is unknown. The germline gene is not matched at one end of the junction; a read error may be the cause.

This sequence was found in a woman aged 50 to 65 in good health and CMV-seropositive. Material for sequencing was PBMCs. The genes are TRBV7-3 and TRBJ2-3, with no clear D. This CDR3 is CASSLTGPPSTDTQYF. CDR3 DNA: TGTGCCAGCAGTTTAACGGGCCCTCCCAGCACAGATACGCAGTATTTT.